Listed below are T cell receptor beta chains from one sample, sequenced in a study of T cells in localized non-small cell lung cancer. Using immunoSEQ multiplex PCR, the repertoire was profiled, and TCRdb retains in-frame clones only, with some absent. Of about 21,000 clones in the sample, 88% were seen once. Sequenced material: peripheral blood mononuclear cells, taken before any cancer treatment. Receptors were obtained from a male donor at least 60 years old with stage II lung adenocarcinoma. Each CDR3 is given with its conserved first and last residue. Each record gives: clone size, D gene, V gene, J gene, CDR3 protein. The D gene is left open where the match is weak. Only part of the rows carry a size: once, few, many, or a class if the clone is expanded.

>NA|TRBD2|TRBV6-1|TRBJ2-3
CASLTSGTDTQYF
>NA|TRBD1|TRBV5-1|TRBJ1-4
CASSPGQPNEKLFF
>NA|NA|TRBV5-1|TRBJ1-5
CASSLGDLGSNQPQHF
>NA|NA|TRBV6-1|TRBJ2-3
CASSEALLRDADTQYF
>NA|TRBD1|TRBV2|TRBJ1-5
CASSPGTGGSNQPQHF
>NA|TRBD1|TRBV11-2|TRBJ2-7
CASSPIGWTGSYEQYF
>once|NA|TRBV10-1|TRBJ2-2
CASRPGQNTGELFF
>NA|NA|TRBV5-1|TRBJ1-1
CASSSTLTVNTEAFF
>NA|NA|TRBV19|TRBJ1-2
CASKTGHFSNYGYTF
>NA|TRBD2|TRBV5-5|TRBJ2-1
CASSLVPGLAGVNEQFF
>NA|TRBD2|TRBV11-2|TRBJ2-7
CASSFSGRRNEQYF
>NA|TRBD2|TRBV27|TRBJ2-1
CASSEVEAGGLLRSYNEQFF
>once|NA|TRBV11-2|TRBJ1-1
CASSLQGNTEAFF
>NA|NA|TRBV15|TRBJ1-2
CATSRGETQGGVNYGYTF
>NA|TRBD1|TRBV27|TRBJ2-1
CASSYFGTGGSNEQFF
>NA|TRBD2|TRBV11-1|TRBJ2-2
CASSLSGRMGTGELFF
>NA|NA|TRBV5-6|TRBJ2-7
CASSESQWAREQYF
>NA|NA|TRBV28|TRBJ2-2
CASRVQVANTGELFF
>NA|TRBD1|TRBV7-2|TRBJ2-1
CASSSPLRGLFF
>NA|NA|TRBV5-1|TRBJ1-2
CASSPWGSLSNGYTF
>few|NA|TRBV7-9|TRBJ1-2
CASSPIRTRHIDYTF
>NA|TRBD1|TRBV6-1|TRBJ1-5
CASRWDRGGNQPQHF
>NA|TRBD2|TRBV5-6|TRBJ2-3
CASSLGLALTDTQYF
>NA|TRBD2|TRBV28|TRBJ2-2
CASSVGILAATGELFF
>NA|TRBD2|TRBV11-3|TRBJ2-2
CASSFSGRASNTGELFF
>NA|NA|TRBV5-8|TRBJ2-7
CASSLEGSYYEQYF
>once|NA|TRBV13|TRBJ2-6
CASSLFRGTGANVLTF
>NA|NA|TRBV7-2|TRBJ2-2
CAARPKGLSVTGELFF
>NA|TRBD2|TRBV11-2|TRBJ2-1
CASSLDIGLAGVREQFF
>NA|NA|TRBV7-8|TRBJ2-3
CASSSRTFTDTQYF
>NA|TRBD1|TRBV7-9|TRBJ1-1
CASSPVRTGRNTEAFF
>NA|NA|TRBV6-5|TRBJ1-3
CASSYSEGQGNTIYF
>NA|NA|TRBV7-3|TRBJ1-6
CASSLDGYNSPLHF
>NA|NA|TRBV7-6|TRBJ1-4
CASSLAQGEKLFF
>NA|TRBD1|TRBV5-1|TRBJ2-7
CASSSPPGQGVYEQYF
>few|NA|TRBV9|TRBJ2-7
CASSLGSGGHYEQYF
>NA|NA|TRBV2|TRBJ2-1
CASSGTASSYNEQFF
>NA|TRBD2|TRBV11-2|TRBJ2-7
CASSLGGTSGRSYEQYF
>NA|TRBD2|TRBV27|TRBJ2-3
CASSRLAGGADTQYF
>NA|NA|TRBV6-6|TRBJ1-4
CASSSLGQGEKLFF
>NA|NA|TRBV15|TRBJ2-4
CATRQDWTAQNIQYF
>NA|NA|TRBV5-1|TRBJ1-5
CASSIEGGMGQPQHF
>NA|TRBD1|TRBV5-1|TRBJ2-1
CASSVSGTGVSEQFF
>NA|NA|TRBV6-6|TRBJ1-2
CASIGGFYGYTF
>NA|NA|TRBV15|TRBJ1-5
CATSRDDRYSNQPQHF
>NA|NA|TRBV9|TRBJ2-1
CASSPRLSVKNNEQFF
>NA|NA|TRBV7-8|TRBJ1-2
CASSLGPTRKGYTF
>NA|TRBD2|TRBV5-1|TRBJ2-7
CASSLWGSGNEQYF
>NA|TRBD2|TRBV4-1|TRBJ2-5
CASSQAGGTQETQYF